What follows describes a single TCR beta chain. Its matching antigen is unknown. This same CDR3 is encoded by further DNA sequences in the sample. The data stem from a study of shared clonotypes between healthy human individuals. General observations from the study: Larger richness was generally estimated for naive than memory subsets. Compared with clonotypes that all four donors shared, non-shared clonotypes had lower generation probabilities.

After removal of 1 base from V and 5 bases from J, the junction contained 3 bases not matched to a gene. Germline V gene data show CDR1 as SGHRS and CDR2 as YFSETQ. There are 15 residues in the CDR3. Evenly divided among several immunoSEQ plates was the genomic DNA of each subset. Repertoires were generated with immunoSEQ multiplex PCR, while TCRdb's copy carries only in-frame clones and drops some. The profile shows some 1.4 million clones, 95% to 97% of them singletons. The sequencing input was naive CD4+ T cells sorted from blood. The sample's subset: CD45RA+ positively selected. This chain joins TRBV5-1 and TRBJ1-4; 9 bases are shared with TRBD1. The source of this sequence is a man aged 30-40 years in good health. CDR3: CASSLSGTGNEKLFF. The CDR3 DNA is TGCGCCAGCAGCTTGTCGGGGACAGGGAATGAAAAACTGTTTTTT. The entire variable domain, with the rest obtained from reference TRBV5-1 and TRBJ1-4, is as follows: KAGVTQTPRYLIKTRGQQVTLSCSPISGHRSVSWYQQTPGQGLQFLFEYFSETQRNKGNFPGRFSGRQFSNSRSEMNVSTLELGDSALYLCASSLSGTGNEKLFFGSGTQLSVL.